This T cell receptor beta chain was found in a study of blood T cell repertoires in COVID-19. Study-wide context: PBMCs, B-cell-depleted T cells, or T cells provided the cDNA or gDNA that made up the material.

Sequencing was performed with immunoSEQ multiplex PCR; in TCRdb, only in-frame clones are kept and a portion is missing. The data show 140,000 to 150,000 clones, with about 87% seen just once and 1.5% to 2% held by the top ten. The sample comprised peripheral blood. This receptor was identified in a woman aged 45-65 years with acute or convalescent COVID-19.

The CDR3 sequence is CASEDGRRDYGYTF. The CDR3 coding sequence is TGTGCTAGTGAAGACGGCAGGCGAGACTATGGCTACACCTTC. This chain connects TRBV12-5 to TRBJ1-2, with D unclear. The CDR3 runs 14 residues. V dropped 7 bases and J dropped 3 bases, with 15 bases sitting between them. Germline V gene sequence: CDR1 LGHNT, CDR2 FRNRAP.